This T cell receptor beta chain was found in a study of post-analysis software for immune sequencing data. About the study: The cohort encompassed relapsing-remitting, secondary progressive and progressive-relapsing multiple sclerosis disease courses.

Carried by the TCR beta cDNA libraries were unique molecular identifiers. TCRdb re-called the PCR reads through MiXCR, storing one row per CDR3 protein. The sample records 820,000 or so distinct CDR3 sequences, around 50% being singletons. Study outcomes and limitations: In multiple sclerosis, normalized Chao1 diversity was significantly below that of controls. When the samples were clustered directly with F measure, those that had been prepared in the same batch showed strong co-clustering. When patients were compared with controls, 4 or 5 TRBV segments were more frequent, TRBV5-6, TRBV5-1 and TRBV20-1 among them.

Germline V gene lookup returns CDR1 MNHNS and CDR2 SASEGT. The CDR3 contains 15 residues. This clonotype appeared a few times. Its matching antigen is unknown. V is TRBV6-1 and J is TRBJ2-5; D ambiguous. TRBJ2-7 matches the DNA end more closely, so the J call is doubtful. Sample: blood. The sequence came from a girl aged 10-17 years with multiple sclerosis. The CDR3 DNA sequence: TGTGCCAGCAGTGAAGGCGTAGTGTCGGTTTACGAGCAGTACTTC. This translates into CASSEGVVSVYEQYF.